This is a list of T cell receptor beta chains from one sample in a study of blood T cell repertoires in COVID-19. Libraries were prepared by immunoSEQ multiplex PCR; TCRdb keeps only in-frame clonotypes and omits some of them. The table shows more than 100,000 clones, with around 82% occurring only once. Sample: peripheral blood. Receptors were obtained from a man aged 55 to 70 with acute or convalescent COVID-19. The CDR3 runs from the conserved cysteine through the conserved F or W. The D gene is left open where the match is weak. Only part of the rows carry a size: once, few, many, or a class if the clone is expanded.

>TRBD2|TRBJ2-1|few|TRBV20-1
CSASLLAGAGEQFF
TGCAGTGCTAGTCTCCTAGCGGGAGCAGGTGAGCAGTTCTTC
>NA|TRBJ2-5|NA|TRBV19
CASSIGLVFQETQYF
TGTGCCAGTAGTATTGGGCTTGTCTTCCAAGAGACCCAGTACTTC
>NA|TRBJ2-6|NA|TRBV27
CASSRESGANVLTF
TGTGCCAGCAGCCGTGAGTCTGGGGCCAACGTCCTGACTTTC
>NA|TRBJ2-2|NA|TRBV5-4
CASSLYNTGELFF
TGTGCCAGCAGCTTATATAACACCGGGGAGCTGTTTTTT
>TRBD1|TRBJ2-7|NA|TRBV5-4
CASSFPGQGSYEQYF
TGTGCCAGCAGCTTCCCCGGACAGGGGTCCTACGAGCAGTACTTC
>TRBD1|TRBJ2-5|NA|TRBV28
CASSPPGTGIQETQYF
TGTGCCAGCAGTCCGCCGGGGACAGGGATACAAGAGACCCAGTACTTC
>NA|TRBJ2-2|NA|TRBV7-3
CASSLGRNTGELFF
TGTGCCAGCAGCTTGGGCAGGAACACCGGGGAGCTGTTTTTT
>NA|TRBJ2-2|NA|TRBV9
CASSGGVSHEAGELFF
TGTGCCAGCAGCGGGGGAGTGTCTCATGAGGCCGGGGAGCTGTTTTTT
>NA|TRBJ1-1|once|TRBV3-1/TRBV3-2
CASSQEGRDTEAFF
TGTGCCAGCAGCCAAGAGGGGAGGGACACTGAAGCTTTCTTT
>NA|TRBJ2-5|NA|TRBV5-1
CASSLELGDQETQYF
TGCGCCAGCAGCTTGGAGTTGGGAGACCAAGAGACCCAGTACTTC
>NA|TRBJ2-4|NA|TRBV6-5
CASSPPGAKNIQYF
TGTGCCAGCAGCCCGCCCGGGGCCAAAAACATTCAGTACTTC
>TRBD1|TRBJ2-7|NA|TRBV5-1
CASSFDRGQYEQYF
TGCGCCAGCAGCTTTGACAGGGGGCAATACGAGCAGTACTTC
>TRBD1|TRBJ1-5|NA|TRBV7-8
CASSSGTGLQPQHF
TGTGCCAGCAGCTCCGGGACAGGGCTTCAGCCCCAGCATTTT
>NA|TRBJ2-2|NA|TRBV6-5
CASSYSQGVGGELFF
TGTGCCAGCAGTTACTCGCAGGGTGTGGGCGGGGAGCTGTTTTTT
>NA|TRBJ2-5|NA|TRBV3-1/TRBV3-2
CASSQDRGYQETQYF
TGTGCCAGCAGCCAAGATAGGGGTTACCAAGAGACCCAGTACTTC
>TRBD2|TRBJ2-1|NA|TRBV7-3
CASSSRLADLNEQFF
TGTGCCAGCAGCTCTAGACTAGCGGACCTCAATGAGCAGTTCTTC
>NA|TRBJ1-5|few|TRBV18
CASSPEQDGQPQHF
TGTGCCAGCTCACCCGAACAAGACGGGCAGCCCCAGCATTTT
>NA|TRBJ1-3|NA|TRBV7-6
CASSPTEISGNTIYF
TGTGCCAGCAGCCCCACAGAGATCTCTGGAAACACCATATATTTT
>NA|TRBJ2-7|NA|TRBV18
CASSPPSKYEQYF
TGTGCCAGCTCACCCCCGAGTAAATACGAGCAGTACTTC
>TRBD2|TRBJ2-2|NA|TRBV7-8
CASIPRVAGGLNTGELFF
TGTGCCAGCATTCCTCGGGTAGCGGGGGGACTGAATACCGGGGAGCTGTTTTTT
>NA|TRBJ2-7|NA|TRBV10-2
CASRNIGQYF
TGCGCCAGTAGAAATATCGGGCAGTACTTC
>TRBD1|TRBJ1-1|NA|TRBV5-4
CASSPRPGQGAEAFF
TGTGCCAGCAGCCCCCGGCCGGGACAGGGGGCTGAAGCTTTCTTT
>TRBD2|TRBJ2-3|NA|TRBV5-8
CASSLGRGLAGGGSTDTQYF
TGTGCCAGCAGCTTGGGCCGAGGACTAGCGGGAGGAGGAAGCACAGATACGCAGTATTTT
>TRBD2|TRBJ2-3|NA|TRBV6-1
CASSEALSASGSISTDTQYF
TGTGCCAGCAGTGAAGCCCTGAGCGCTAGCGGGAGCATCAGCACAGATACGCAGTATTTT
>TRBD2|TRBJ2-2|NA|TRBV7-6
CASSSISGRAHTGELFF
TGTGCCAGCAGCTCGATTAGCGGGAGGGCCCATACCGGGGAGCTGTTTTTT
>NA|TRBJ2-2|NA|TRBV28
CASSHHAGTSNTGELFF
TGTGCCAGCAGCCACCACGCTGGCACCTCGAACACCGGGGAGCTGTTTTTT
>NA|TRBJ1-1|few|TRBV18
CASSKTGFPLRNTEAFF
TGTGCCAGCTCTAAAACAGGGTTCCCTTTACGAAACACTGAAGCTTTCTTT
>NA|TRBJ2-3|NA|TRBV28
CASTHPRTDTQYF
TGTGCCAGCACCCACCCGCGTACAGATACGCAGTATTTT
>NA|TRBJ2-2|NA|TRBV6-5
CASSIRVTGELFF
TGTGCCAGCAGTATCAGGGTGACCGGGGAGCTGTTTTTT
>NA|TRBJ2-7|NA|TRBV4-1
CASSQDPVYEQYF
TGCGCCAGCAGCCAAGATCCCGTCTACGAGCAGTACTTC
>TRBD2|TRBJ2-5|NA|TRBV24-1
CATSDFRGLAGYQETQYF
TGTGCCACCAGTGATTTCAGAGGACTAGCGGGTTATCAAGAGACCCAGTACTTC
>TRBD1|TRBJ2-3|once|TRBV24-1
CATSDTGQTRTDTQYF
TGTGCCACCAGTGATACGGGACAGACTCGGACAGATACGCAGTATTTT
>NA|TRBJ1-5|NA|TRBV7-8
CASSLSGPLGLQPQHF
TGTGCCAGCAGCCTCTCCGGACCTCTGGGGCTTCAGCCCCAGCATTTT
>NA|TRBJ2-4|NA|TRBV7-3
CASSFTGTPIQYF
TGTGCCAGCAGCTTTACCGGGACTCCCATTCAGTACTTC
>NA|TRBJ1-2|NA|TRBV7-8
CASSSSVMSYGYTF
TGTGCCAGCAGCTCCTCTGTTATGAGCTATGGCTACACCTTC
>NA|TRBJ2-5|NA|TRBV5-1
CASSLTAETQYF
TGCGCCAGCAGCTTGACCGCGGAGACCCAGTACTTC
>TRBD1|TRBJ1-2|NA|TRBV5-6
CASRRDSRYYGYTF
TGTGCCAGCAGACGGGACAGTAGATACTATGGCTACACCTTC
>TRBD2|TRBJ2-3|NA|TRBV5-1
CASSFSGGDSSTDTQYF
TGCGCCAGCAGCTTCAGCGGGGGGGATTCTAGCACAGATACGCAGTATTTT
>NA|TRBJ1-1|NA|TRBV5-1
CASRDMTGSGTEAFF
TGCGCCAGCAGGGATATGACAGGATCGGGCACTGAAGCTTTCTTT
>TRBD1|TRBJ1-5|NA|TRBV7-8
CASSLGGQGSQPQHF
TGTGCCAGCAGCTTAGGAGGACAGGGGAGCCAGCCCCAGCATTTT
>TRBD2|TRBJ2-2|NA|TRBV12-5
CASGLFSGLKNTGELFF
TGTGCTAGTGGTTTGTTTAGCGGGCTGAAGAACACCGGGGAGCTGTTTTTT
>TRBD1|TRBJ1-4|NA|TRBV6-6
CASRDTGTGGNEKLFF
TGTGCCAGCAGGGATACCGGGACAGGGGGTAATGAAAAACTGTTTTTT
>TRBD1|TRBJ1-3|NA|TRBV6-6
CASSPSGQTGPGNTIYF
TGTGCCAGCAGTCCCTCGGGGCAGACAGGGCCTGGAAACACCATATATTTT
>NA|TRBJ2-7|NA|TRBV28
CASSVNSVYEQYF
TGTGCCAGCAGTGTCAACAGTGTCTACGAGCAGTACTTC
>TRBD2|TRBJ2-2|once|TRBV7-2
CASSPGGLANTGELFF
TGTGCCAGCAGCCCGGGGGGACTAGCGAACACCGGGGAGCTGTTTTTT
>NA|TRBJ2-3|NA|TRBV2
CASSEGRVFTDTQYF
TGTGCCAGCAGTGAGGGCAGGGTTTTCACAGATACGCAGTATTTT
>TRBD1|TRBJ1-1|NA|TRBV3-1/TRBV3-2
CASSQGPRTGGAFF
TGTGCCAGCAGCCAAGGCCCAAGGACAGGGGGAGCTTTCTTT
>TRBD1|TRBJ2-1|NA|TRBV19
CASSMALDGTGASFF
TGTGCCAGTAGTATGGCTCTAGATGGGACAGGGGCTTCGTTCTTC
>NA|TRBJ2-1|NA|TRBV5-1
CASTRSEFGTSNEQFF
TGCGCCAGCACTCGGAGTGAGTTTGGTACTTCAAATGAGCAGTTCTTC
>NA|TRBJ1-3|NA|TRBV18
CASSHGSDSGNTIYF
TGTGCCAGCTCACACGGGAGCGACTCTGGAAACACCATATATTTT
>NA|TRBJ2-2|NA|TRBV7-7
CASSLGGAGELFF
TGTGCCAGCAGCTTGGGAGGAGCCGGGGAGCTGTTTTTT
>NA|TRBJ2-7|NA|TRBV28
CASSPAYEQYF
TGTGCCAGCAGTCCCGCCTACGAGCAGTACTTC
>NA|TRBJ1-1|NA|TRBV21-1
CATQSRDKKNTEAFF
TGTGCCACTCAGTCCCGGGACAAGAAGAACACTGAAGCTTTCTTT
>NA|TRBJ1-4|NA|TRBV29-1
CSVGRSATNEKLFF
TGCAGCGTTGGTCGCAGTGCAACTAATGAAAAACTGTTTTTT
>TRBD1|TRBJ1-5|once|TRBV10-3
CASKTGTGDNQPQHF
TGTGCCAGCAAAACCGGGACAGGGGACAATCAGCCCCAGCATTTT
>TRBD2|TRBJ2-3|NA|TRBV7-3
CASSLNGGSSDTQYF
TGTGCCAGCAGCTTAAACGGCGGGAGCTCAGATACGCAGTATTTT
>NA|TRBJ2-7|NA|TRBV2
CASNGGGGEQYF
TGTGCCAGCAACGGCGGGGGCGGCGAGCAGTACTTC
>NA|TRBJ1-1|NA|TRBV3-1/TRBV3-2
CASSLGLNTEAFF
TGTGCCAGCAGCCTTGGCCTGAACACTGAAGCTTTCTTT
>NA|TRBJ2-6|NA|TRBV10-3
CAISGDTTVGANVLTF
TGTGCCATCAGTGGGGACACTACCGTCGGGGCCAACGTCCTGACTTTC
>NA|TRBJ2-4|NA|TRBV11-2
CASSLRVGNIQYF
TGTGCCAGCAGCCTCAGGGTGGGAAACATTCAGTACTTC